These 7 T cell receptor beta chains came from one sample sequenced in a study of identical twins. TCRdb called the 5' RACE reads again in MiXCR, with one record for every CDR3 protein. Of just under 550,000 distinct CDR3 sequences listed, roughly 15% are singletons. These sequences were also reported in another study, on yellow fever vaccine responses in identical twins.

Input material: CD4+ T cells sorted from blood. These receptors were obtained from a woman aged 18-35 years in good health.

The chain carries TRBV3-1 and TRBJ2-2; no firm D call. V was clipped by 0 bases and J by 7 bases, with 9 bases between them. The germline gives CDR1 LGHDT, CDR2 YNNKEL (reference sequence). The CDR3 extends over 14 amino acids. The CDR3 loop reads CASSQDANRGELFF. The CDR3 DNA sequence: TGTGCCAGCAGCCAAGATGCGAACCGCGGGGAGCTGTTTTTT.

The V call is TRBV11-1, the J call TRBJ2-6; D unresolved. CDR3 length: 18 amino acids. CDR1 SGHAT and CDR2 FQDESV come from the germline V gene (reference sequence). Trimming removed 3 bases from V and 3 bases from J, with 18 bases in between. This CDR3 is CASSFTLSLTRGANVLTF. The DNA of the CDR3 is TGTGCCAGCAGCTTTACTCTGTCCCTTACCCGTGGGGCCAACGTCCTGACTTTC.

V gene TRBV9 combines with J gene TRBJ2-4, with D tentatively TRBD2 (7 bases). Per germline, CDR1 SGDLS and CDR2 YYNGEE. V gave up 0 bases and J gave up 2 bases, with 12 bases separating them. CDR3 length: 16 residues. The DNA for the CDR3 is TGTGCCAGCAGCGTAGAGGGGGGGTTCACCAAAAACATTCAGTACTTC. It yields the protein CASSVEGGFTKNIQYF.

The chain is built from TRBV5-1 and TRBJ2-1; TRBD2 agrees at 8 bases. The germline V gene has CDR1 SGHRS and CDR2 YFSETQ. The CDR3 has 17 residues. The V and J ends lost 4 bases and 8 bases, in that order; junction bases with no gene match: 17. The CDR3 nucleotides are TGCGCCAGCAGCCCGGCCGGGGTGGTAGCGGGGCGGGATGAGCAGTTCTTC. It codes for CASSPAGVVAGRDEQFF.

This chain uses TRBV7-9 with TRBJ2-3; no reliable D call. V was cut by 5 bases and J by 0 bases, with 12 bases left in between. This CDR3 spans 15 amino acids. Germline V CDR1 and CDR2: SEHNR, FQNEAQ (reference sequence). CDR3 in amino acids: CASSPLLGSTDTQYF. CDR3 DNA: TGTGCCAGCAGCCCATTGCTGGGCAGCACAGATACGCAGTATTTT.

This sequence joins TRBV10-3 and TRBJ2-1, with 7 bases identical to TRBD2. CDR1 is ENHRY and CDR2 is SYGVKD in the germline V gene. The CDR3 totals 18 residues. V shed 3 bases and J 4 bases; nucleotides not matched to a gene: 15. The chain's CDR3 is CAISDMASSGEPYNEQFF. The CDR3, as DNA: TGTGCCATCAGTGATATGGCGTCTAGCGGAGAACCTTACAATGAGCAGTTCTTC.

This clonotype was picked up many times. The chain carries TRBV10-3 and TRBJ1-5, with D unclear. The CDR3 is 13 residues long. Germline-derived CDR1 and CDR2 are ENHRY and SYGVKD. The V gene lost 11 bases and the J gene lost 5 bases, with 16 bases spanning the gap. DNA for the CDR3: TGTGCCGCTCACCCCGGCGGGGATCAGCCCCAGCATTTT. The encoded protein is CAAHPGGDQPQHF.